The 27 T cell receptor beta chains in this list originate from one sample, sequenced in a study of T cells in Graves' hyperthyroidism and ophthalmopathy. Amplified TCR beta CDR3 regions came from RNA transcripts. In the first-round RT-PCR of the TCR CDR3, the HTBI primer set was used. MiXCR, applied by TCRdb to the multiplex PCR reads, yields one record per CDR3 protein. Here the sample spans more than 40,000 distinct CDR3 sequences, approximately 50% being singletons. Sequencing used peripheral blood or thyroid tissue (not recorded which). These receptors were obtained from a woman aged 45 to 65 with Graves' hyperthyroidism.

This chain connects TRBV2 to TRBJ2-7; D assignment may be TRBD1 or TRBD2 (5 bases each). The CDR3 consists of 13 residues. The germline gives CDR1 SNHLY, CDR2 FYNNEI. The germline V and J ends were trimmed by 3 bases and 4 bases, with 10 bases remaining between them. DNA for the CDR3: TGTGCCAGCAGTGAGGGGGAGAATTACGAGCAGTACTTC. It codes for CASSEGENYEQYF.

The rearrangement uses TRBV20-1 and TRBJ2-5, with 9 nucleotides matching TRBD1. The V gene end was trimmed by 6 bases and the J gene end by 0 bases; junction bases not matched to a gene: 5. In germline, CDR1 is DFQATT, CDR2 SNEGSKA (reference sequence). The CDR3 sequence is 14 residues long. CDR3 nucleotide sequence: TGCAGTGCGTCGACAGGGGGATACCAAGAGACCCAGTACTTC. This translates into CSASTGGYQETQYF.

This clonotype was recorded at least ten times. The rearrangement joins TRBV2 to TRBJ2-3; 9 bases align to TRBD1. CDR3 length: 15 amino acids. V lost 6 bases, J lost 3 bases, and 7 bases stayed unmatched. The germline V gene encodes CDR1 SNHLY and CDR2 FYNNEI. The CDR3 DNA reads TGTGCCAGCAGAGCCATACAGGGGGCGACAGATACGCAGTATTTT. Translating gives CASRAIQGATDTQYF.

The table lists this clonotype with many counts. The genes are TRBV11-2 and TRBJ2-7; 12 bases align to TRBD1. V trimming: 5 bases; J trimming: 2 bases; junction bases outside the gene matches: 7. Germline assignment: CDR1 SGHAT and CDR2 FQNNGV. This CDR3 contains 16 residues. The CDR3 here is CASSPGTGGSAYEQYF. The CDR3 DNA reads TGTGCCAGCAGCCCCGGGACAGGGGGCTCTGCCTACGAGCAGTACTTC.

On this clonotype: Given the absence of the conserved phenylalanine or tryptophan at the CDR3 end, a read error is likely. The V call is TRBV30, the J call TRBJ1-5; D gene unclear. Deletions cut 3 bases from V and 5 bases from J, with 11 bases between. CDR1 and CDR2 (germline): GTSNPN, SVGIG (reference sequence). The CDR3 spans 13 residues. The CDR3 bases are TGTGCCTGGAGATTGGGTCATGATCAGCCCCAGCATCTT. Translated, it gives CAWRLGHDQPQHL.

Ten or more counts support this clonotype. The V call is TRBV2, the J call TRBJ2-2, with D perhaps being TRBD1 or TRBD2 (5 bases each). Trimming removed 8 bases at V and 0 bases at J, with 7 bases between. Germline V gene data show CDR1 as SNHLY and CDR2 as FYNNEI. The CDR3 contains 13 residues. The CDR3 loop is CASEGTNTGELFF. The CDR3 region has the DNA TGTGCCAGCGAGGGGACGAACACCGGGGAGCTGTTTTTT.

The count of this clonotype is one. Relative to the germline gene, one junction end is altered; a read error may explain this. The gene calls are TRBV5-1 and TRBJ2-5, with 9 bases matching TRBD1. This CDR3 comprises 14 residues. Germline CDR1 is SGHRS and CDR2 is YFSETQ. This chain's CDR3 is CASSRQGGKETQYF. In DNA, the CDR3 is TGTGCCAGCAGCAGACAGGGGGGAAAAGAGACCCAGTACTTC.

The chain carries TRBV29-1 and TRBJ1-2; no clear D gene. The CDR3 totals 10 residues. Germline CDR1 SQVTM, CDR2 ANQGSEA. The CDR3 protein is CSFGGYGYTF. For the CDR3, the DNA is TGCAGTTTTGGAGGGTACGGCTACACCTTC.

The chain uses TRBV20-1 and TRBJ2-5, with D perhaps matching TRBD1 or TRBD2 (5 bases each). The V end lost 5 bases, the J end lost 7 bases, and 20 bases lay between the germline ends. Germline CDR1 is DFQATT and CDR2 is SNEGSKA (reference sequence). CDR3 length equals 14 residues. CDR3 DNA: TGCAGTGCTGCCGGGACCGACCTTCGCGGGACCCAGTACTTC. Translation gives CSAAGTDLRGTQYF.

There are many counts of this clonotype. This chain joins TRBV20-1 and TRBJ2-7; no definite D call. CDR1 is DFQATT, CDR2 SNEGSKA, per germline (reference sequence). The CDR3 is 15 residues long. Trimming took 4 bases from V and 4 from J, leaving 20 bases between them. The DNA for the CDR3 is TGCAGTGCTAAGCTCAGGCGAAGCGTCCCTTACGAGCAGTACTTC. Its translation: CSAKLRRSVPYEQYF.

The chain recombines TRBV5-1 with TRBJ2-5; TRBD1 aligns across 8 bases. V shed 5 bases, J shed 5 bases, and the junction held 8 bases outside the gene matches. CDR1 is SGHRS and CDR2 is YFSETQ in the germline V gene. The CDR3 spans 14 residues. For the CDR3, the DNA is TGCGCCAGCAGGTCCGGACAGGGTGCGGAGACCCAGTACTTC. Translating gives CASRSGQGAETQYF. The full variable domain, rest sourced from reference TRBV5-1 and TRBJ2-5, is KAGVTQTPRYLIKTRGQQVTLSCSPISGHRSVSWYQQTPGQGLQFLFEYFSETQRNKGNFPGRFSGRQFSNSRSEMNVSTLELGDSALYLCASRSGQGAETQYFGPGTRLLVL.

The table lists this clonotype with many counts. The J gene is TRBJ2-2, the V gene TRBV7-6; TRBD2 matches 10 bases. Losses at the gene ends were 1 base for V and 5 bases for J; bases not matched to a gene: 1. The germline V gene has CDR1 SGHVS and CDR2 FNYEAQ. The CDR3 totals 15 residues. In nucleotides, the CDR3 is TGTGCCAGCAGCTTAGTAGCGGGAGGTACCGGGGAGCTGTTTTTT. Translated: CASSLVAGGTGELFF.

This clonotype occurred many times. The CDR3 sequence: CSAKLSGYTF. The CDR3 nucleotides read TGCAGTGCTAAACTCTCTGGCTACACCTTC. This chain uses TRBV20-1 with TRBJ1-2; no definite D call. This CDR3 region has 10 residues. Per the germline V gene, CDR1 is DFQATT and CDR2 is SNEGSKA (reference sequence). V was shortened by 4 bases and J by 7 bases, with 7 bases between the two germline ends.

The chain is built from TRBV5-4 and TRBJ2-7; TRBD2 matches 11 bases. Looked up from germline, CDR1 is SGHNT and CDR2 is YYREEE (reference sequence). The CDR3 spans 14 residues. The ends lost 0 bases at V and 7 bases at J; junction bases unmatched: 3. For the CDR3, the DNA is TGTGCCAGCAGCTTGGTACTAGCGGGAGAAGAGCAGTACTTC. Encoded protein: CASSLVLAGEEQYF.

At least ten counts were recorded for this clonotype. This chain links TRBV7-9 with TRBJ1-1, with unresolved D. Trimming shortened V by 3 bases and J by 5 bases, and 10 bases separated the two germline ends. Germline values: CDR1 SEHNR, CDR2 FQNEAQ (reference sequence). This CDR3 contains 13 residues. CDR3 in amino acids: CASSLRVRTEAFF. In DNA, the CDR3 is TGTGCCAGCAGCTTGAGGGTACGGACTGAAGCTTTCTTT.

This clonotype occurred a few times. CDR3: CASSPVLTF. The CDR3 region has the DNA TGTGCCAGCAGCCCCGTCCTGACTTTC. The rearrangement joins TRBV7-3 to TRBJ2-6; no reliable D call. This CDR3 is built from 9 residues. Looked up from germline, CDR1 is SGHTA and CDR2 is FQGTGA. Deletions cut 5 bases from V and 12 bases from J, with 2 bases between.

On this clonotype: One end of the junction is discordant with germline, which a read error may explain. The CDR3 is CASSPYTLGGYTF. CDR3 nucleotide sequence: TGTGCTAGCAGCCCCTACACCCTCGGTGGCTACACCTTC. The chain combines TRBV6-5 with TRBJ1-2, with unresolved D. The CDR3 loop spans 13 amino acids. The V gene's germline CDR1 is MNHEY and CDR2 SVGAGI.

The table lists this clonotype with a count of one. At one end, the junction sequence differs from germline, possibly due to a read error. DNA for the CDR3: TGCAGTGCTACTCCCGGGACAGGGCCCTACGAGCAGCACTTC. This codes for CSATPGTGPYEQHF. The chain employs TRBV20-1 and TRBJ2-7, with 9 bases lining up with TRBD1. The CDR3 runs 14 residues. Germline CDR1 is DFQATT and CDR2 is SNEGSKA (reference sequence).

This clonotype was counted ten times or more. The gene calls are TRBV20-1 and TRBJ2-7; the D is unclear. The CDR3 extends over 12 amino acids. The germline gives CDR1 DFQATT, CDR2 SNEGSKA (reference sequence). Trimming took off 6 bases at V and 7 bases at J, with 16 bases between the two ends. The CDR3 DNA reads as TGCAGTGCGACCCCTAAGATCGGGGAGCAGTACTTC. Protein: CSATPKIGEQYF.

This clonotype was recorded at least ten times. The CDR3 DNA follows: TGTGCCAGCAGCTCGAGACTAGCGGGAGACCACGAGCAGTACTTC. This translates into CASSSRLAGDHEQYF. The chain employs TRBV5-6 and TRBJ2-7; 12 bases map to TRBD2. Trimming cost V 3 bases and J 5 bases; bases outside gene matches: 6. Germline CDR1 reads SGHDT; CDR2 reads YYEEEE. The CDR3 sequence is 15 residues long.

This clonotype is labeled as medium-sized. The gene calls are TRBV24-1 and TRBJ1-2; D unresolved. The CDR3 has 14 residues. CDR1 and CDR2 (germline): KGHDR, SFDVKD. Trimming pared 0 bases from V and 4 bases from J, leaving 8 bases between. In nucleotides, the CDR3 is TGTGCCACCAGTGATTTGTGGAGGGCCTATGGCTACACCTTC. This translates into CATSDLWRAYGYTF.

This clonotype was picked up many times. The chain's CDR3 is CASSLGETETDTQYF. CDR3 in DNA: TGCGCCAGCAGCTTGGGAGAGACGGAGACAGATACGCAGTATTTT. The gene calls are TRBV5-1 and TRBJ2-3, with D unresolved. The CDR3 is made up of 15 amino acids. V lost 0 bases to trimming and J lost 3 bases, with 11 bases between them. Germline V gene sequence: CDR1 SGHRS, CDR2 YFSETQ.

The chain uses TRBV10-3 and TRBJ2-2; D uncertain. CDR3 length: 13 amino acids. Trimming shortened V by 3 bases and J by 8 bases, and 10 bases separated the two germline ends. The germline V gene encodes CDR1 ENHRY and CDR2 SYGVKD. The CDR3 nucleotides are TGTGCCATCAGTGACGTCGGTGCGGGGGAGCTGTTTTTT. Protein sequence: CAISDVGAGELFF.

The chain links TRBV2 to TRBJ2-5, with D perhaps TRBD2 (5 bases). Germline CDR1 is SNHLY and CDR2 is FYNNEI. This CDR3 has 13 residues. V lost 4 bases to trimming and J lost 4 bases, with 10 bases between them. CDR3 nucleotide sequence: TGTGCCAGCAGTGGACGGGGAACAGAGACCCAGTACTTC. It translates to CASSGRGTETQYF. The variable domain in full, with the rest retrieved from reference TRBV2 and TRBJ2-5, is EPEVTQTPSHQVTQMGQEVILRCVPISNHLYFYWYRQILGQKVEFLVSFYNNEISEKSEIFDDQFSVERPDGSNFTLKIRSTKLEDSAMYFCASSGRGTETQYFGPGTRLLVL.

V usage is TRBV7-2 and J usage is TRBJ1-5, with no clear D. Trimming pared 1 base from V and 11 bases from J, leaving 12 bases between. This CDR3 is 13 amino acids long. The germline gives CDR1 SGHTA, CDR2 FQGNSA. CDR3 DNA sequence: TGTGCCAGCAGCTTAGGGGGTATGGAGACCCAGCATTTT. Residues: CASSLGGMETQHF.

This clonotype showed up just a few times. The genes are TRBV7-9 and TRBJ1-6; the match to TRBD1 covers 9 bases. Germline-derived CDR1 and CDR2 are SEHNR and FQNEAQ (reference sequence). J was trimmed by 10 bases and V by 4 bases; bases with no gene match: 8. This CDR3 has 15 residues. The CDR3 region has the DNA TGTGCCAGCAGCTCCACGGGACAGGGAGTATCACCCCTCCACTTT. The encoded protein is CASSSTGQGVSPLHF.

This chain links TRBV5-1 with TRBJ2-1; a possible D gene is TRBD2 (5 bases). From germline, CDR1 is SGHRS and CDR2 YFSETQ. The CDR3 is 15 residues long. The V end was cut by 0 bases, the J end by 8 bases, with 15 bases between. CDR3 bases: TGCGCCAGCAGCTTGGAAGTGGGAGTATACGATGAGCAGTTCTTC. It translates to CASSLEVGVYDEQFF.